The clone carrying this TCR beta chain was observed many times. This sample stems from a study of Graves' ophthalmopathy and Graves' hyperthyroidism. Amplified TCR beta CDR3 regions were obtained using RNA transcripts as template. The first-round RT-PCR employed HTBI primers together with the Qiagen OneStep RT-PCR kit. A multiplex PCR was then performed as the second round. MiXCR was run by TCRdb on the multiplex PCR reads, yielding one entry per CDR3 protein. The sample has about 1.2 million distinct CDR3 sequences; about 40% are singletons. The germline V gene encodes CDR1 LNHDA and CDR2 SQIVND (reference sequence). V lost 5 bases, J lost 4 bases, and 14 bases lay in between. The CDR3 extends over 14 amino acids.

This clonotype originated in an adult man with Graves' hyperthyroidism. Sequenced sample: peripheral blood or thyroid tissue (not recorded which). The gene calls are TRBV19 and TRBJ1-1; D may be TRBD1 (6 bases). CDR3 in DNA: TGTGCCAGTAGTCGAGGGGGAGTTCGCACTGAAGCTTTCTTT. It codes for CASSRGGVRTEAFF.